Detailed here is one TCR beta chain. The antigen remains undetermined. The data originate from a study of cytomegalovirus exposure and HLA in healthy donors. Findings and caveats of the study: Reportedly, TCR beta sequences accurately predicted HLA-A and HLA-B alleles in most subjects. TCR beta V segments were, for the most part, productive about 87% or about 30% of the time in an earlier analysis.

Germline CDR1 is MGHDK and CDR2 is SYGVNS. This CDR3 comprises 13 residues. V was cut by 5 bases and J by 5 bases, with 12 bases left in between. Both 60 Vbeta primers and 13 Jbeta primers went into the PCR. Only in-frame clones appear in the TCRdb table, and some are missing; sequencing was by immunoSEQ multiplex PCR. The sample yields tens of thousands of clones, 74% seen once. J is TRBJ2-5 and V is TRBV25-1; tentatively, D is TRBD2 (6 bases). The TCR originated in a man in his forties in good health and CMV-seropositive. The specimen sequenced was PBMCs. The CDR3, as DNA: TGTGCCAGCAGTAGTGGGGGGATGGAGACCCAGTACTTC. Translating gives CASSSGGMETQYF. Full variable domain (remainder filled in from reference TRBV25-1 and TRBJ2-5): EADIYQTPRYLVIGTGKKITLECSQTMGHDKMYWYQQDPGMELHLIHYSYGVNSTEKGDLSSESTVSRIRTEHFPLTLESARPSHTSQYLCASSSGGMETQYFGPGTRLLVL.